The 28 T cell receptor beta chains below were found in one sample sequenced in a study of shared clonotypes between healthy human individuals. Clones were read by immunoSEQ multiplex PCR, and TCRdb kept only the in-frame ones, dropping some. The sample includes fewer than 200,000 clones, about 93% of them seen just once. The sequenced material came from naive CD4+ T cells sorted from blood. Subset in this sample: CD45RA+ positively selected. The origin of the receptors is a woman in her thirties in good health.

The rearrangement uses TRBV19 and TRBJ1-5, with no clear D. The CDR3 runs to 16 residues. V lost 2 bases, J lost 1 base, and 12 bases lay in between. Germline V gene data show CDR1 as LNHDA and CDR2 as SQIVND (reference sequence). CDR3 sequence: CASSIHKGISNQPQHF. In DNA, the CDR3 is TGTGCCAGTAGTATACATAAAGGAATAAGCAATCAGCCCCAGCATTTT. Complete variable domain (other parts from reference TRBV19 and TRBJ1-5): DGGITQSPKYLFRKEGQNVTLSCEQNLNHDAMYWYRQDPGQGLRLIYYSQIVNDFQKGDIAEGYSVSREKKESFPLTVTSAQKNPTAFYLCASSIHKGISNQPQHFGDGTRLSIL.

V gene TRBV5-6 combines with J gene TRBJ1-3; no definite D call. Looked up from germline, CDR1 is SGHDT and CDR2 is YYEEEE. The CDR3 has 15 amino acids. The ends were cut back, 5 bases at V and 0 bases at J, with 12 bases in the middle. CDR3: CASSFLRDSGNTIYF. The DNA of the CDR3 is TGTGCCAGCAGTTTCCTACGGGACTCTGGAAACACCATATATTTT.

The CDR3, as DNA: TGTGCCAGCAGCTTGCTAACCGGGTCTCGTGGGGCCAACGTCCTGACTTTC. Translation gives CASSLLTGSRGANVLTF. The chain links TRBV5-6 to TRBJ2-6; D is unresolved. The germline gives CDR1 SGHDT, CDR2 YYEEEE. Trimming stripped 1 base from V and 3 bases from J, with 14 bases between. The CDR3 contains 17 residues.

The chain combines TRBV5-1 with TRBJ2-7; 7 nucleotides agree with TRBD1. This CDR3 has 14 amino acids. The germline V gene encodes CDR1 SGHRS and CDR2 YFSETQ. V lost 2 bases to trimming and J lost 2 bases; unmatched junction nucleotides: 4. CDR3 in amino acids: CASSLTGDPYEQYF. The DNA for the CDR3 is TGCGCCAGCAGCTTAACAGGGGACCCCTACGAGCAGTACTTC.

The V and J genes are TRBV7-3 and TRBJ2-5; weak D call: TRBD2 (6 bases). Per the germline V gene, CDR1 is SGHTA and CDR2 is FQGTGA. Trimming took off 5 bases at V and 2 bases at J, with 18 bases between the two ends. The CDR3 covers 16 residues. The CDR3 DNA reads as TGTGCCAGCAGCCCCACTGGCCTAGCGCCACAAGAGACCCAGTACTTC. It yields the protein CASSPTGLAPQETQYF.

V is TRBV2 and J is TRBJ1-1, with D unclear. CDR1 and CDR2 (germline): SNHLY, FYNNEI. This CDR3 has 13 amino acids. V was cut by 2 bases and J by 7 bases, with 11 bases left in between. CDR3: CASSENLQNEAFF. CDR3 sequence (DNA): TGTGCCAGCAGTGAAAACCTCCAGAATGAAGCTTTCTTT.

The rearrangement uses TRBV14 and TRBJ2-2, with a weak D call TRBD1 (5 bases). The length of the CDR3 is 15 residues. Between the trimmed V and J ends, which lost 4 bases and 1 base, there was a span of 10 bases. Looked up from germline, CDR1 is SGHDN and CDR2 is FVKESK. The CDR3 reads CASSPTVLNTGELFF. Here the CDR3 DNA reads TGTGCCAGCAGCCCGACAGTTCTGAACACCGGGGAGCTGTTTTTT. The complete variable domain, with remaining parts taken from reference TRBV14 and TRBJ2-2, reads EAGVTQFPSHSVIEKGQTVTLRCDPISGHDNLYWYRRVMGKEIKFLLHFVKESKQDESGMPNNRFLAERTGGTYSTLKVQPAELEDSGVYFCASSPTVLNTGELFFGEGSRLTVL.

This chain joins TRBV27 and TRBJ2-2; D might be TRBD2 (6 bases). The germline V gene encodes CDR1 MNHEY and CDR2 SMNVEV (reference sequence). Trimming removed 5 bases at V and 3 bases at J, with 16 bases between. The CDR3 runs to 16 residues. Here the CDR3 reads CASSRSRDFYTGELFF. The CDR3 DNA reads TGTGCCAGCAGTAGATCCCGGGACTTCTACACCGGGGAGCTGTTTTTT.

In this sample, this clone turned up once. The rearrangement links TRBV6-5 to TRBJ2-7, with 8 bases that match TRBD2. Germline V gives CDR1 MNHEY, CDR2 SVGAGI. V was clipped by 5 bases and J by 5 bases; unmatched bases: 11. The CDR3 has 15 residues. The DNA of the CDR3 is TGTGCCAGCAGTATAAAACGCGGGGGGATTGACGAGCAGTACTTC. Translation: CASSIKRGGIDEQYF.

The chain recombines TRBV27 with TRBJ2-7; 8 nucleotides align to TRBD2. Germline CDR1 and CDR2: MNHEY and SMNVEV (reference sequence). Trimming removed 5 bases from V and 3 bases from J; junction bases left unmatched: 9. This CDR3 is built from 15 residues. CDR3 DNA: TGTGCCAGCAGTGGGGGACTAGGAAGAGGCTACGAGCAGTACTTC. Protein product: CASSGGLGRGYEQYF.

The chain uses TRBV19 and TRBJ2-7; D might be TRBD2 (6 bases). V lost 9 bases and J lost 2, with 14 bases in between. The germline gives CDR1 LNHDA, CDR2 SQIVND (reference sequence). The CDR3 is made up of 13 amino acids. DNA of the CDR3: TGTGCCAGCCAGGGAGGACCCCCCTACGAGCAGTACTTC. It is translated as CASQGGPPYEQYF.

The J gene is TRBJ2-1, the V gene TRBV28; possibly TRBD2 for D (6 bases). From germline, CDR1 is MDHEN and CDR2 SYDVKM. This CDR3 spans 15 amino acids. V was clipped by 3 bases and J by 8 bases, with 17 bases between them. The CDR3 reads CASSLGGSPRDEQFF. In DNA, the CDR3 is TGTGCCAGCAGTTTGGGAGGCTCGCCCAGGGATGAGCAGTTCTTC.

The V gene is TRBV27, the J gene TRBJ2-5, with TRBD2 identical over 11 bases. The closer fit of TRBJ2-7 to the DNA end suggests the J call may be wrong. The germline V gene encodes CDR1 MNHEY and CDR2 SMNVEV (reference sequence). The CDR3 totals 15 residues. The chain's CDR3 is CASRGLAGGAYEQYF. The CDR3, as DNA: TGTGCCAGCAGGGGGCTAGCGGGAGGAGCCTACGAGCAGTACTTC.

The chain recombines TRBV6-1 with TRBJ1-5, with D unresolved. In germline, CDR1 is MNHNS, CDR2 SASEGT. The CDR3 totals 16 residues. V was trimmed by 2 bases and J by 3 bases, leaving 14 bases between them. For the CDR3, the DNA is TGTGCCAGCAGTGAAAAAAGAGACCCAACCAATCAGCCCCAGCATTTT. Translation: CASSEKRDPTNQPQHF.

The count of this clone is one. This chain links TRBV5-4 with TRBJ2-1; 8 positions agree with TRBD2. The CDR3 has 14 residues. From germline, CDR1 is SGHNT and CDR2 YYREEE (reference sequence). After removal of 0 bases from V and 7 bases from J, the junction contained 3 bases not matched to a gene. The CDR3, as DNA: TGTGCCAGCAGCTTGGGACTAGCGAGGAATGAGCAGTTCTTC. It encodes CASSLGLARNEQFF.

This clone is a singleton in its sample. The genes are TRBV28 and TRBJ2-5; TRBD2 is a possible D gene (5 bases). The tail of the sequence fits TRBJ2-7 better, so the J call may be wrong. The CDR3 contains 15 residues. The germline V gene encodes CDR1 MDHEN and CDR2 SYDVKM. CDR3: CASSLATPTEDEQYF. DNA for the CDR3: TGTGCCAGCAGTTTAGCCACACCCACGGAGGACGAGCAGTACTTC.

The chain uses TRBV5-5 and TRBJ1-5; D gene unclear. Germline V gene sequence: CDR1 SGHKS, CDR2 YYEKEE (reference sequence). V was shortened by 3 bases and J by 2 bases, with 6 bases between the two germline ends. The CDR3 covers 13 residues. The DNA for the CDR3 is TGTGCCAGCAGCTGGGCAGGCAATCAGCCCCAGCATTTT. It yields the protein CASSWAGNQPQHF.

J is TRBJ2-2 and V is TRBV5-1; no reliable D call. V was shortened by 0 bases and J by 8 bases, with 8 bases between the two germline ends. Germline CDR1 is SGHRS and CDR2 is YFSETQ. This CDR3 has 13 amino acids. CDR3 sequence (DNA): TGCGCCAGCAGCTTGGCCGAGGCGGGGGAGCTGTTTTTT. It codes for CASSLAEAGELFF. Combining the CDR3 with reference TRBV5-1 and TRBJ2-2 gives the whole variable domain KAGVTQTPRYLIKTRGQQVTLSCSPISGHRSVSWYQQTPGQGLQFLFEYFSETQRNKGNFPGRFSGRQFSNSRSEMNVSTLELGDSALYLCASSLAEAGELFFGEGSRLTVL.

V is TRBV7-8 and J is TRBJ1-5; D is unclear. The CDR3 length is 16 residues. The ends were cut back, 2 bases at V and 2 bases at J, with 13 bases in the middle. Germline V gives CDR1 SGHVS, CDR2 FQNEAQ. CDR3 loop: CASSLLVGEGNQPQHF. Here the CDR3 DNA reads TGTGCCAGCAGCTTATTGGTCGGGGAGGGCAATCAGCCCCAGCATTTT. Drawing the rest from reference TRBV7-8 and TRBJ1-5, the complete variable domain is GAGVSQSPRYKVAKRGQDVALRCDPISGHVSLFWYQQALGQGPEFLTYFQNEAQLDKSGLPSDRFFAERPEGSVSTLKIQRTQQEDSAVYLCASSLLVGEGNQPQHFGDGTRLSIL.

This rearrangement joins TRBV18 to TRBJ2-3; D gene uncertain. V was shortened by 4 bases and J by 0 bases, with 20 bases between the two germline ends. This CDR3 is built from 18 residues. Germline V CDR1 and CDR2: KGHSH, LQKENI. CDR3 in amino acids: CASSLHRTGLGSTDTQYF. The CDR3 nucleotides are TGTGCCAGCTCACTACACCGGACGGGTTTGGGCAGCACAGATACGCAGTATTTT.

J is TRBJ2-2 and V is TRBV5-1; D call uncertain. Germline V gives CDR1 SGHRS, CDR2 YFSETQ. CDR3 size: 15 residues. V lost 6 bases and J lost 0, with 12 bases in between. CDR3 DNA: TGCGCCAGCAATGGGCAGGAGTCGAACACCGGGGAGCTGTTTTTT. Translated, it gives CASNGQESNTGELFF.

This chain links TRBV7-8 with TRBJ2-7; maybe TRBD2 (6 bases). CDR1 is SGHVS, CDR2 FQNEAQ, per germline. V was clipped by 1 base and J by 7 bases, with 29 bases between them. The CDR3 is 19 amino acids. The CDR3 coding sequence is TGTGCCAGCAGCTTAGTTTTTAGCGGCACTTACGGTGGAGACTTAGAGCAGTACTTC. Translation gives CASSLVFSGTYGGDLEQYF.

The genes are TRBV9 and TRBJ1-2; no clear D. Germline CDR1 and CDR2: SGDLS and YYNGEE. This CDR3 has 14 amino acids. The ends were cut back, 3 bases at V and 2 bases at J, with 11 bases in the middle. CDR3 loop: CASSEVGGNYGYTF. Written as DNA, the CDR3 is TGTGCCAGCAGCGAAGTGGGAGGGAACTATGGCTACACCTTC.

The chain employs TRBV6-6 and TRBJ1-4, with a weak D call TRBD1 (6 bases). CDR1 and CDR2 from the germline V gene are MNHNY and SVGAGI (reference sequence). The CDR3 sequence is 14 residues long. Trimming removed 6 bases from V and 3 bases from J, with 11 bases in between. Written as DNA, the CDR3 is TGTGCCAGCAGAAAACAGGGATCTAATGAAAAACTGTTTTTT. It encodes CASRKQGSNEKLFF.

The V call is TRBV30, the J call TRBJ2-5, with TRBD2 matching 7 bases. TRBJ2-7 explains the end of the DNA better; the J call may be wrong. CDR3 length: 13 residues. In germline, CDR1 is GTSNPN, CDR2 SVGIG (reference sequence). The DNA of the CDR3 is TGTGCCTGGACTGGCGGGAGTAGCTACGAGCAGTACTTC. Protein sequence: CAWTGGSSYEQYF.

The chain is built from TRBV5-6 and TRBJ2-3; no definite D call. With 0 bases removed from V and 5 bases from J, the gap between germline ends came to 7 bases. Germline CDR1 SGHDT, CDR2 YYEEEE. This CDR3 region has 13 residues. The CDR3 sequence is CASSLVRIDTQYF. The CDR3 DNA follows: TGTGCCAGCAGCTTGGTTCGAATAGATACGCAGTATTTT.

The chain uses TRBV7-8 and TRBJ2-7; 7 nucleotides agree with TRBD1. In germline, CDR1 is SGHVS, CDR2 FQNEAQ. After removal of 0 bases from V and 1 base from J, the junction contained 0 bases not matched to a gene. This CDR3 is 14 amino acids long. The CDR3 loop reads CASSLAGQSYEQYF. CDR3 DNA sequence: TGTGCCAGCAGCTTAGCGGGACAGTCCTACGAGCAGTACTTC. The full variable domain, completed using reference TRBV7-8 and TRBJ2-7, is GAGVSQSPRYKVAKRGQDVALRCDPISGHVSLFWYQQALGQGPEFLTYFQNEAQLDKSGLPSDRFFAERPEGSVSTLKIQRTQQEDSAVYLCASSLAGQSYEQYFGPGTRLTVT.

With respect to this clone: An end of the junction does not agree with germline; a read error may underlie this. V usage is TRBV6-1 and J usage is TRBJ1-5; TRBD1 agrees at 8 bases. This CDR3 has 14 residues. From germline, CDR1 is MNHNS and CDR2 SASEGT. CDR3 sequence (DNA): TGTGCCAGCAGAGAAGACAGGGGTAATCAGCCCCAGCATTTT. This codes for CASREDRGNQPQHF.